The rows below give T cell receptor beta chains drawn from one sample of a study of spatial heterogeneity in lung cancer. One entry per CDR3 protein, called by TCRdb with MiXCR from the 5' RACE reads. The profile shows just over 70,000 distinct CDR3 sequences, 8% to 9% of them singletons. Specimen: PBMCs, collected at follow-up. Source of these receptors: a female donor with early-stage non-small cell lung cancer. The CDR3 runs from the conserved cysteine through the conserved F or W. The D gene is left open where the match is weak. Rows give clone size only sometimes, using once, few, many, or a class for an expanded clone.

V gene: TRBV7-2
clone size: many
J gene: TRBJ2-1
D gene: NA
CDR3 protein: CASSLVGGTYNEQFF
CDR3 DNA: TGTGCCAGCAGCTTAGTAGGGGGAACTTACAATGAGCAGTTCTTC

V gene: TRBV28
clone size: many
J gene: TRBJ2-1
D gene: TRBD1
CDR3 protein: CASRSGTAHNEQFF
CDR3 DNA: TGTGCCAGCAGATCCGGGACAGCTCACAATGAGCAGTTCTTC

V gene: TRBV2
clone size: many
J gene: TRBJ2-5
D gene: NA
CDR3 protein: CASTTEQETQYF
CDR3 DNA: TGTGCCAGCACAACAGAGCAAGAGACCCAGTACTTC

V gene: TRBV7-9
clone size: many
J gene: TRBJ1-1
D gene: NA
CDR3 protein: CASSLVFEELAEAFF
CDR3 DNA: TGTGCCAGCAGCTTAGTGTTCGAAGAATTGGCTGAAGCTTTCTTT

V gene: TRBV20-1
clone size: few
J gene: TRBJ2-7
D gene: TRBD2
CDR3 protein: CSARDATSGSYEQYF
CDR3 DNA: TGCAGTGCTAGAGACGCAACTAGCGGTTCCTACGAGCAGTACTTC

V gene: TRBV7-9
clone size: NA
J gene: TRBJ1-5
D gene: NA
CDR3 protein: CASSAGRHPQHF
CDR3 DNA: TGTGCCAGCAGCGCCGGGCGTCACCCCCAGCATTTT

V gene: TRBV6-5
clone size: NA
J gene: TRBJ2-3
D gene: TRBD1
CDR3 protein: CASSYLTGGTDTQYF
CDR3 DNA: TGTGCCAGCAGTTACTTGACAGGGGGCACAGATACGCAGTATTTT

V gene: TRBV30
clone size: NA
J gene: TRBJ1-1
D gene: NA
CDR3 protein: CAWSPSPTGNTEAFF
CDR3 DNA: TGTGCCTGGAGTCCTTCACCCACCGGGAACACTGAAGCTTTCTTT

V gene: TRBV14
clone size: many
J gene: TRBJ1-6
D gene: TRBD1
CDR3 protein: CASSPGQGGYSPLHF
CDR3 DNA: TGTGCCAGCAGCCCGGGACAGGGCGGCTATTCACCCCTCCACTTT

V gene: TRBV9
clone size: many
J gene: TRBJ2-5
D gene: NA
CDR3 protein: CASSEAEGTQYF
CDR3 DNA: TGTGCCAGCAGCGAAGCAGAGGGGACCCAGTACTTC

V gene: TRBV2
clone size: many
J gene: TRBJ1-2
D gene: NA
CDR3 protein: CASSENLEVGSYGYTF
CDR3 DNA: TGTGCCAGCAGTGAAAACCTAGAGGTTGGGAGCTATGGCTACACCTTC

V gene: TRBV6-1
clone size: NA
J gene: TRBJ2-7
D gene: NA
CDR3 protein: CASSEAGGSYEQYF
CDR3 DNA: TGTGCCAGCAGTGAAGCGGGGGGATCCTACGAGCAGTACTTC

V gene: TRBV11-2
clone size: many
J gene: TRBJ2-5
D gene: NA
CDR3 protein: CASSLEPPGVGETQYF
CDR3 DNA: TGTGCCAGCAGCTTAGAGCCGCCTGGGGTTGGAGAGACCCAGTACTTC

V gene: TRBV7-9
clone size: many
J gene: TRBJ2-7
D gene: TRBD1
CDR3 protein: CASSGRGTGEMTYEQYF
CDR3 DNA: TGTGCCAGCAGCGGACGCGGGACAGGGGAAATGACCTACGAGCAGTACTTC

V gene: TRBV9
clone size: many
J gene: TRBJ1-1
D gene: NA
CDR3 protein: CASSVGELKNTEAFF
CDR3 DNA: TGTGCCAGCAGCGTAGGGGAGCTCAAGAACACTGAAGCTTTCTTT

V gene: TRBV11-2
clone size: many
J gene: TRBJ2-2
D gene: NA
CDR3 protein: CASSLDLGVTTGELFF
CDR3 DNA: TGTGCCAGCAGCTTAGATCTGGGGGTGACCACCGGGGAGCTGTTTTTT

V gene: TRBV7-6
clone size: many
J gene: TRBJ2-2
D gene: NA
CDR3 protein: CASSPRGPNTGELFF
CDR3 DNA: TGTGCCAGCAGCCCACGGGGGCCTAACACCGGGGAGCTGTTTTTT

V gene: TRBV6-2/TRBV6-3
clone size: NA
J gene: TRBJ2-5
D gene: NA
CDR3 protein: CASSHGPTRETQYF
CDR3 DNA: TGTGCCAGCAGTCATGGACCTACCAGGGAGACCCAGTACTTC

V gene: TRBV28
clone size: many
J gene: TRBJ1-5
D gene: NA
CDR3 protein: CASRLTGRPQHF
CDR3 DNA: TGTGCCAGCAGGCTTACCGGGAGGCCCCAGCATTTT

V gene: TRBV10-3
clone size: many
J gene: TRBJ2-2
D gene: NA
CDR3 protein: CAISVSGTRTGELFF
CDR3 DNA: TGTGCCATCAGTGTCTCCGGGACTCGCACCGGGGAGCTGTTTTTT

V gene: TRBV4-2
clone size: many
J gene: TRBJ2-5
D gene: NA
CDR3 protein: CASSQAGRGETQYF
CDR3 DNA: TGTGCCAGCAGCCAAGCCGGGAGAGGAGAGACCCAGTACTTC

V gene: TRBV18
clone size: many
J gene: TRBJ2-6
D gene: NA
CDR3 protein: CASSPPTVSGANVLTF
CDR3 DNA: TGTGCCAGCTCACCACCAACGGTATCTGGGGCCAACGTCCTGACTTTC

V gene: TRBV19
clone size: NA
J gene: TRBJ1-2
D gene: NA
CDR3 protein: CASTPSRTYGYTF
CDR3 DNA: TGTGCCAGTACCCCATCGCGGACCTATGGCTACACCTTC

V gene: TRBV20-1
clone size: few
J gene: TRBJ2-2
D gene: NA
CDR3 protein: CSARKAANTGELFF
CDR3 DNA: TGCAGTGCTAGAAAGGCAGCGAACACCGGGGAGCTGTTTTTT

V gene: TRBV19
clone size: many
J gene: TRBJ2-7
D gene: TRBD2
CDR3 protein: CASSIGEGEDEQYF
CDR3 DNA: TGTGCCAGTAGTATAGGGGAGGGAGAGGACGAGCAGTACTTC

V gene: TRBV28
clone size: NA
J gene: TRBJ1-5
D gene: NA
CDR3 protein: CTSPRQPQHF
CDR3 DNA: TGTACCAGCCCACGTCAGCCCCAGCATTTT

V gene: TRBV12-3/TRBV12-4
clone size: many
J gene: TRBJ1-4
D gene: NA
CDR3 protein: CASSLVADNEKLFF
CDR3 DNA: TGTGCCAGCAGTTTAGTGGCCGATAATGAAAAACTGTTTTTT

V gene: TRBV10-2
clone size: many
J gene: TRBJ1-5
D gene: NA
CDR3 protein: CASTPDRDQPQHF
CDR3 DNA: TGCGCCAGCACCCCGGACCGAGATCAGCCCCAGCATTTT

V gene: TRBV5-1
clone size: many
J gene: TRBJ2-2
D gene: NA
CDR3 protein: CASRGEPVTGELFF
CDR3 DNA: TGCGCCAGCAGGGGCGAGCCGGTCACCGGGGAGCTGTTTTTT

V gene: TRBV11-1
clone size: few
J gene: TRBJ2-1
D gene: NA
CDR3 protein: CASSSDRSYRPEQFF
CDR3 DNA: TGTGCCAGCAGCTCGGACAGATCCTACCGGCCCGAGCAGTTCTTC

V gene: TRBV20-1
clone size: many
J gene: TRBJ2-2
D gene: NA
CDR3 protein: CSARVGGFVTGELFF
CDR3 DNA: TGCAGTGCTAGAGTAGGGGGGTTCGTCACCGGGGAGCTGTTTTTT

V gene: TRBV28
clone size: many
J gene: TRBJ1-1
D gene: NA
CDR3 protein: CASSLVGNTEAFF
CDR3 DNA: TGTGCCAGCAGTTTAGTTGGGAACACTGAAGCTTTCTTT

V gene: TRBV11-2
clone size: many
J gene: TRBJ1-1
D gene: NA
CDR3 protein: CASGSFSGRAFF
CDR3 DNA: TGTGCCAGCGGATCCTTCTCGGGGAGGGCTTTCTTT

V gene: TRBV10-3
clone size: many
J gene: TRBJ2-1
D gene: TRBD2
CDR3 protein: CAISEPSLAGGGNEQFF
CDR3 DNA: TGTGCCATCAGTGAACCCTCCCTAGCGGGGGGAGGCAATGAGCAGTTCTTC